What follows are 3 T cell receptor beta chains derived from one specimen sequenced in a study of T-cell reconstitution after alpha-beta-depleted transplantation in children. Unique molecular identifiers were incorporated during preparation of the TCRbeta library. TCRdb processed the PCR reads anew with MiXCR; each CDR3 protein has one entry. The table lists a few hundred thousand distinct CDR3 sequences, roughly 25% of them singletons. Specimen: PBMCs, mostly from graft donor cells, collected 180 days after TCRalphabeta/CD19-depleted stem cell transplant. Receptors were obtained from a male patient between 10 and 17 years old who had a stem cell transplant for acute lymphoblastic leukemia, so the T cells may come from the graft donor.

In this sample, this clonotype turned up a few times. The gene calls are TRBV12-3 or TRBV12-4 and TRBJ1-1; no reliable D call. Trimming left V 4 bases short and J 0 bases short, with 15 bases between. The CDR3 spans 16 residues. The CDR3 region has the DNA TGTGCCAGCAGTTCCCTTGGACGGCCTATGAACACTGAAGCTTTCTTT. It translates to CASSSLGRPMNTEAFF.

The V and J genes are TRBV4-1 and TRBJ2-4, with D unclear. CDR3 size: 15 residues. Trimming stripped 0 bases from V and 4 bases from J, with 10 bases between. From germline, CDR1 is MGHRA and CDR2 YSYEKL. The CDR3 DNA is TGCGCCAGCAGCCAAGATGGGCGGCCTAAAAACATTCAGTACTTC. It specifies CASSQDGRPKNIQYF.

The chain joins TRBV20-1 to TRBJ2-7, with 9 nucleotides matching TRBD1. This CDR3 has 14 residues. Germline lookup yields CDR1 DFQATT and CDR2 SNEGSKA (reference sequence). After removal of 0 bases from V and 4 bases from J, the junction contained 4 bases not matched to a gene. The DNA for the CDR3 is TGCAGTGCTAGAGATCCGGACAGGGGATACGAGCAGTACTTC. This sequence encodes CSARDPDRGYEQYF.